These 30 T cell receptor beta chains share one sample of origin, sequenced in a study of T cell responses to AZD1222 COVID-19 vaccine. The table came from immunoSEQ multiplex PCR; TCRdb's copy has only in-frame clones and leaves some out. Of approximately 120,000 clones in the sample, approximately 89% were seen once. The input for sequencing was peripheral blood, taken 28 days after the second AZD1222 dose. The source is an adult who received the AZD1222 COVID-19 vaccine.

The genes are TRBV11-2 and TRBJ2-5; unclear D gene. V dropped 3 bases and J dropped 2 bases, with 7 bases sitting between them. CDR1 and CDR2 from the germline V gene are SGHAT and FQNNGV. CDR3 length: 13 amino acids. CDR3 sequence reads: CASSFEQQETQYF. DNA for the CDR3: TGTGCCAGCAGCTTTGAACAGCAAGAGACCCAGTACTTC.

The V gene is TRBV6-5, the J gene TRBJ1-4; D is undetermined. The CDR3 is made up of 15 amino acids. With 0 bases removed from V and 8 bases from J, the gap between germline ends came to 13 bases. Germline V gene lookup returns CDR1 MNHEY and CDR2 SVGAGI. The CDR3 protein is CASSYSGLRYEKLFF. In DNA form, the CDR3 reads TGTGCCAGCAGTTACTCGGGTTTAAGATACGAAAAACTGTTTTTT.

The J gene is TRBJ2-2, the V gene TRBV19; D is possibly TRBD1 or TRBD2 (5 bases each). The V end was cut by 1 base, the J end by 5 bases, with 11 bases between. Germline V CDR1 and CDR2: LNHDA, SQIVND (reference sequence). CDR3 length: 15 amino acids. The DNA of the CDR3 is TGTGCCAGTAGTATAGCAGAGGGGAGTACCGGGGAGCTGTTTTTT. Its protein product is CASSIAEGSTGELFF. The full variable domain, its missing parts supplied by reference TRBV19 and TRBJ2-2, is DGGITQSPKYLFRKEGQNVTLSCEQNLNHDAMYWYRQDPGQGLRLIYYSQIVNDFQKGDIAEGYSVSREKKESFPLTVTSAQKNPTAFYLCASSIAEGSTGELFFGEGSRLTVL.

This clone was seen only once. The rearrangement uses TRBV7-3 and TRBJ2-3, with D perhaps matching TRBD1 (6 bases). CDR3 length: 15 residues. Germline CDR1 SGHTA, CDR2 FQGTGA. V lost 1 base and J lost 5, with 13 bases in between. The CDR3 bases are TGTGCCAGCAGCTTAAGTACAGGGAATGGAGATACGCAGTATTTT. Translated: CASSLSTGNGDTQYF. The whole variable domain, filled in from reference TRBV7-3 and TRBJ2-3, reads GAGVSQTPSNKVTEKGKYVELRCDPISGHTALYWYRQSLGQGPEFLIYFQGTGAADDSGLPNDRFFAVRPEGSVSTLKIQRTERGDSAVYLCASSLSTGNGDTQYFGPGTRLTVL.

The CDR3 spells CASSLGTVNNEQFF. The DNA of the CDR3 is TGTGCCAGCAGCTTAGGGACAGTTAACAATGAGCAGTTCTTC. The chain recombines TRBV5-6 with TRBJ2-1; TRBD1 aligns across 7 bases. The CDR3 is made up of 14 amino acids. Germline CDR1 and CDR2: SGHDT and YYEEEE. Trimming cost V 2 bases and J 5 bases; bases outside gene matches: 4. Using reference TRBV5-6 and TRBJ2-1 for the parts outside the CDR3, the full variable domain is DAGVTQSPTHLIKTRGQQVTLRCSPKSGHDTVSWYQQALGQGPQFIFQYYEEEERQRGNFPDRFSGHQFPNYSSELNVNALLLGDSALYLCASSLGTVNNEQFFGPGTRLTVL.

J is TRBJ2-4 and V is TRBV9; 7 bases map to TRBD2. Germline V gene sequence: CDR1 SGDLS, CDR2 YYNGEE. Trimming cost V 0 bases and J 6 bases; bases outside gene matches: 3. The CDR3 totals 14 residues. This chain's CDR3 is CASSVGGGPNIQYF. CDR3 DNA: TGTGCCAGCAGCGTAGGGGGAGGGCCAAACATTCAGTACTTC.

Here the CDR3 DNA reads TGTGCCTACGGGGAGGGGGTCACAGATACGCAGTATTTT. Protein: CAYGEGVTDTQYF. This rearrangement joins TRBV30 to TRBJ2-3, with D possibly TRBD2 on 7 matching bases. Trimming pared 7 bases from V and 2 bases from J, leaving 13 bases between. Germline values: CDR1 GTSNPN, CDR2 SVGIG (reference sequence). The length of the CDR3 is 13 residues.

This chain connects TRBV5-1 to TRBJ1-1; TRBD1 matches 8 bases. The germline V gene has CDR1 SGHRS and CDR2 YFSETQ. The junction had 18 bases not matched to a gene; V was cut back by 3 bases and J by 5 bases. The CDR3 is made up of 18 amino acids. The CDR3 DNA reads as TGCGCCAGCAGCTCACCCCGGGACAGGACGATAACCAATACTGAAGCTTTCTTT. Translation gives CASSSPRDRTITNTEAFF.

This clone was seen once. The CDR3 loop is CAISPGQGIYEQYF. CDR3 sequence (DNA): TGTGCCATCAGCCCGGGACAGGGAATCTACGAGCAGTACTTC. V usage is TRBV10-3 and J usage is TRBJ2-7; 9 bases map to TRBD1. V gave up 6 bases and J gave up 3 bases; unmatched junction bases: 6. Germline values: CDR1 ENHRY, CDR2 SYGVKD. CDR3 size: 14 residues.

This clone is medium-sized within its sample. The chain carries TRBV5-4 and TRBJ1-5; D is possibly TRBD1 (5 bases). Between the trimmed V and J ends, which lost 5 bases and 9 bases, there was a span of 12 bases. Germline V lookup: CDR1 SGHNT, CDR2 YYREEE (reference sequence). The CDR3 is made up of 12 amino acids. CDR3 residues: CASSKGSGPQHF. CDR3 DNA sequence: TGTGCCAGCAGTAAGGGGTCGGGGCCCCAGCATTTT.

J is TRBJ1-1 and V is TRBV5-1, with D perhaps TRBD1 (6 bases). Trimming left V 4 bases short and J 0 bases short, with 13 bases between. The germline gives CDR1 SGHRS, CDR2 YFSETQ. The CDR3 covers 15 residues. CDR3 region: CASSTLTGMNTEAFF. The CDR3, as DNA: TGCGCCAGCAGCACTTTGACAGGTATGAACACTGAAGCTTTCTTT. The full variable domain, completed using reference TRBV5-1 and TRBJ1-1, is KAGVTQTPRYLIKTRGQQVTLSCSPISGHRSVSWYQQTPGQGLQFLFEYFSETQRNKGNFPGRFSGRQFSNSRSEMNVSTLELGDSALYLCASSTLTGMNTEAFFGQGTRLTVV.

The chain links TRBV4-2 to TRBJ1-2; no firm D call. The CDR3 extends over 15 amino acids. Per the germline V gene, CDR1 is LGHNA and CDR2 is YNFKEQ. The V gene lost 1 base and the J gene lost 1 base, with 10 bases spanning the gap. Written as DNA, the CDR3 is TGTGCCAGCAGCCAAGGAGGGTCGGGTAACTATGGCTACACCTTC. Residues: CASSQGGSGNYGYTF.

This sequence joins TRBV2 and TRBJ2-1; 8 nucleotides align to TRBD1. CDR1 is SNHLY and CDR2 is FYNNEI in the germline V gene. The CDR3 runs 14 residues. V lost 10 bases and J lost 6; bases outside the gene matches: 11. The CDR3 nucleotides are TGTGCCATGGGGTTTCAGGGGGCGTTCAATGAGCAGTTCTTC. It is translated as CAMGFQGAFNEQFF.

V usage is TRBV6-2 or TRBV6-3 and J usage is TRBJ2-7; maybe TRBD2 (5 bases). The CDR3 contains 12 residues. Trimming took 6 bases from V and 8 from J, leaving 14 bases between them. CDR1 is MNHEY and CDR2 is SVGEGT in the germline V gene. DNA of the CDR3: TGTGCCAGCAGCCTCTCGGGGAGAAAGCAGTACTTC. Protein sequence: CASSLSGRKQYF.

This chain uses TRBV3-1 (or the pseudogene TRBV3-2) with TRBJ2-3, with TRBD1 matching 11 bases. The CDR3 spans 15 residues. V trimming: 4 bases; J trimming: 3 bases; junction bases outside the gene matches: 3. The germline V gene encodes CDR1 LGHDT and CDR2 YNNKEL (reference sequence). For the CDR3, the DNA is TGTGCCAGCAGCCCCCGGGACAGGGGGACAGATACGCAGTATTTT. Residues: CASSPRDRGTDTQYF.

Only a few counts were recorded for this clone. The CDR3 nucleotides are TGCGCCAGCAGCCAAGAAAAGGGACAAGGGAGAGGCTATGGCTACACCTTC. It encodes CASSQEKGQGRGYGYTF. The V and J genes are TRBV4-3 and TRBJ1-2, with D maybe TRBD1 (6 bases). Germline values: CDR1 LGHNA, CDR2 YSLEER. The CDR3 runs 17 residues. V lost 0 bases and J 4 bases, leaving 18 bases between the germline ends.

This chain joins TRBV3-1 (or the pseudogene TRBV3-2) and TRBJ1-5, with no clear D. This CDR3 region has 12 residues. V was pared by 4 bases and J by 6 bases, with 7 bases between. Looked up from germline, CDR1 is LGHDT and CDR2 is YNNKEL (reference sequence). The DNA of the CDR3 is TGTGCCAGCAGCCGGGGTGGTCAGCCCCAGCATTTT. It specifies CASSRGGQPQHF.

J is TRBJ1-3 and V is TRBV3-1 (or the pseudogene TRBV3-2); perhaps TRBD1 as D (6 bases). Trimming shortened V by 4 bases and J by 8 bases, and 15 bases separated the two germline ends. This CDR3 contains 14 residues. CDR1 and CDR2 from the germline V gene are LGHDT and YNNKEL (reference sequence). In DNA, the CDR3 is TGTGCCAGCAGCCCGCAGCCAGGGGAGGACACCATATATTTT. Translated: CASSPQPGEDTIYF.

The J gene is TRBJ1-2, the V gene TRBV28; 9 bases are shared with TRBD1. The CDR3 totals 16 residues. In germline, CDR1 is MDHEN, CDR2 SYDVKM. Trimming cost V 3 bases and J 8 bases; bases outside gene matches: 13. The CDR3 region has the DNA TGTGCCAGCAGTTTGGAATTCCGGACAGGGGCTATGGGCTACACCTTC. It encodes CASSLEFRTGAMGYTF.

V is TRBV6-6 and J is TRBJ1-2; 12 bases fit TRBD1. The V gene's germline CDR1 is MNHNY and CDR2 SVGAGI (reference sequence). The CDR3 is 13 residues long. After removal of 7 bases from V and 8 bases from J, the junction contained 5 bases not matched to a gene. The CDR3 bases are TGTGCCAGCATAGGGACAGGGGGCGGCGGCTACACCTTC. The encoded protein is CASIGTGGGGYTF.

The chain is built from TRBV28 and TRBJ1-1, with a tentative D call TRBD1 (5 bases). V gave up 6 bases and J gave up 0 bases, with 11 bases separating them. Germline CDR1 is MDHEN and CDR2 is SYDVKM. CDR3 length: 14 amino acids. CDR3 DNA sequence: TGTGCCAGCAGCCGAGACAGCTTGAACACTGAAGCTTTCTTT. Translating gives CASSRDSLNTEAFF.

The CDR3 is CASSPLAGGIRWGNEQFF. CDR3 bases: TGTGCCAGCAGCCCCCTAGCGGGGGGAATCAGGTGGGGAAATGAGCAGTTCTTC. The V and J genes are TRBV7-7 and TRBJ2-1; 11 bases align to TRBD2. Germline V CDR1 and CDR2: SSHAT, FNYEAQ (reference sequence). The CDR3 runs 18 residues. After removal of 5 bases from V and 7 bases from J, the junction contained 16 bases not matched to a gene.

Only one count was recorded for this clone. The chain carries TRBV6-5 and TRBJ2-5; D possibly corresponds to TRBD1 (7 bases). Germline CDR1 is MNHEY and CDR2 is SVGAGI. V was clipped by 5 bases and J by 3 bases, with 16 bases between them. CDR3 length equals 15 residues. The CDR3 reads CASSRGTENKETQYF. The CDR3 DNA sequence: TGTGCCAGCAGTCGCGGGACAGAGAATAAAGAGACCCAGTACTTC.

V is TRBV4-2 and J is TRBJ1-4; D is possibly TRBD1 (6 bases). The CDR3 length is 13 residues. Trimming stripped 1 base from V and 7 bases from J, with 7 bases between. CDR1 and CDR2 from the germline V gene are LGHNA and YNFKEQ. CDR3 sequence (DNA): TGTGCCAGCAGCCAAGCAGGGGCTGAAAAACTGTTTTTT. Residues: CASSQAGAEKLFF.

The V gene is TRBV30, the J gene TRBJ1-1; D call uncertain. Trimming took off 3 bases at V and 6 bases at J, with 8 bases between the two ends. CDR1 and CDR2 from the germline V gene are GTSNPN and SVGIG (reference sequence). This CDR3 has 11 amino acids. CDR3 nucleotide sequence: TGTGCCTGGAGCCGACAATCTGAAGCTTTCTTT. It encodes CAWSRQSEAFF.

The V gene is TRBV2, the J gene TRBJ1-1, with D possibly TRBD1 on 6 matching bases. Trimming removed 5 bases from V and 5 bases from J, with 21 bases in between. CDR3 size: 16 residues. CDR1 is SNHLY and CDR2 is FYNNEI in the germline V gene. CDR3 nucleotides: TGTGCCAGCAGTCGTCAGGGGTCGATGACGGGGACTGAAGCTTTCTTT. It encodes CASSRQGSMTGTEAFF.

The rearrangement joins TRBV28 to TRBJ1-3, with unresolved D. Deletions cut 1 base from V and 0 bases from J, with 7 bases between. This CDR3 comprises 15 residues. Germline V gives CDR1 MDHEN, CDR2 SYDVKM. CDR3 bases: TGTGCCAGCAGTTTATCCGCAGGCTCTGGAAACACCATATATTTT. It encodes CASSLSAGSGNTIYF.

The chain links TRBV5-4 to TRBJ1-6; 7 positions match TRBD1. After removal of 3 bases from V and 4 bases from J, the junction contained 4 bases not matched to a gene. CDR1 and CDR2 from the germline V gene are SGHNT and YYREEE (reference sequence). This CDR3 is built from 15 residues. CDR3 amino acids: CASSSGQSYNSPLHF. CDR3 nucleotide sequence: TGTGCCAGCAGCTCGGGACAGTCATATAATTCACCCCTCCACTTT. The entire variable domain, with the rest obtained from reference TRBV5-4 and TRBJ1-6, is as follows: ETGVTQSPTHLIKTRGQQVTLRCSSQSGHNTVSWYQQALGQGPQFIFQYYREEENGRGNFPPRFSGLQFPNYSSELNVNALELDDSALYLCASSSGQSYNSPLHFGNGTRLTVT.

The genes are TRBV7-9 and TRBJ2-5; D uncertain. The CDR3 is 12 residues long. V was trimmed by 5 bases and J by 3 bases, leaving 7 bases between them. Germline lookup yields CDR1 SEHNR and CDR2 FQNEAQ (reference sequence). CDR3 sequence: CASSQTEETQYF. In DNA, the CDR3 is TGTGCCAGCAGCCAAACAGAAGAGACCCAGTACTTC.

The gene calls are TRBV28 and TRBJ1-1, with D possibly being TRBD1 (6 bases). V was trimmed by 6 bases and J by 2 bases, leaving 19 bases between them. CDR3 size: 16 residues. Germline assignment: CDR1 MDHEN and CDR2 SYDVKM. The CDR3 nucleotides are TGTGCCAGCAGCCTTTATGGGGGGCCCCTAAACACTGAAGCTTTCTTT. This gives the protein CASSLYGGPLNTEAFF.